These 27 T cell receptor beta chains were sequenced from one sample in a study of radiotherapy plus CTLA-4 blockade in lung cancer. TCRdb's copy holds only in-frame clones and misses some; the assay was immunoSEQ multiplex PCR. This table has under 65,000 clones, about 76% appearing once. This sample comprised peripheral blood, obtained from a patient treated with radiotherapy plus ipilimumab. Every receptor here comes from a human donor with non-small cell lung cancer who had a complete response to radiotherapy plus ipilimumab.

This chain's CDR3 is CASSFRPGQGKETQYF. Here the CDR3 DNA reads TGTGCCAGCAGCTTCCGCCCGGGACAGGGGAAAGAGACCCAGTACTTC. The chain carries TRBV5-6 and TRBJ2-5, with 10 positions matching TRBD1. J gave up 3 bases and V 2 bases, and 7 bases lay outside the gene matches. The CDR3 loop spans 16 amino acids. Per the germline V gene, CDR1 is SGHDT and CDR2 is YYEEEE.

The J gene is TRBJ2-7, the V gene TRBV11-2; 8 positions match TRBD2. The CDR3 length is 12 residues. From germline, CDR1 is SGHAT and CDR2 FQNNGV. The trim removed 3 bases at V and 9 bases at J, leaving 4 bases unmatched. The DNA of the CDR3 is TGTGCCAGCAGCTTTCTCCGGGGGGGGCAGTACGTC. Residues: CASSFLRGGQYV.

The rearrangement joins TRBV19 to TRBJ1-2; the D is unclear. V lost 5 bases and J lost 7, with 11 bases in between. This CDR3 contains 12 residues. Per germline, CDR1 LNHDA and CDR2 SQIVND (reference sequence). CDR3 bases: TGTGCCAGTAGTCCCGACTTTACTGGCTACACCTTC. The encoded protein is CASSPDFTGYTF.

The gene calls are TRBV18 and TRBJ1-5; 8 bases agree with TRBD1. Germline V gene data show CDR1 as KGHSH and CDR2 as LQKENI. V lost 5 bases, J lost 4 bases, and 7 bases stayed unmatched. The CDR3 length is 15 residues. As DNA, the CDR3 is TGTGCCAGCTCAGCTTTGGGACAGGCAAATCAGCCCCAGCATTTT. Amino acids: CASSALGQANQPQHF.

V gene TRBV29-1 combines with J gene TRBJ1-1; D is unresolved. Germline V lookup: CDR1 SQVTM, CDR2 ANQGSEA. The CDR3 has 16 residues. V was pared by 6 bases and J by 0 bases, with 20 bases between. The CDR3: CSVGSGGNYMNTEAFF. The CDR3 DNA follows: TGCAGCGTAGGCTCGGGAGGGAATTACATGAACACTGAAGCTTTCTTT.

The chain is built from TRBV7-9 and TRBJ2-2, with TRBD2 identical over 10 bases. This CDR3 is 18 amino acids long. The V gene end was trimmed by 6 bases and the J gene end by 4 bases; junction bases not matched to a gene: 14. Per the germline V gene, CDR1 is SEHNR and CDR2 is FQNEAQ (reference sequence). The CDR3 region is CASSSTPGTSVLTGELFF. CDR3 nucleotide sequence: TGTGCCAGCAGTTCAACTCCCGGGACTAGCGTACTCACCGGGGAGCTGTTTTTT.

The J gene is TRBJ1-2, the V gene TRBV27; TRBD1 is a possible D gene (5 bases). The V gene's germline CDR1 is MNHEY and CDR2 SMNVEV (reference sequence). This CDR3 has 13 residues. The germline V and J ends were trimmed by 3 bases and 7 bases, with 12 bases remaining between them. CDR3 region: CASSFSGSSGYTF. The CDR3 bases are TGTGCCAGCAGTTTCTCAGGGTCGAGTGGCTACACCTTC.

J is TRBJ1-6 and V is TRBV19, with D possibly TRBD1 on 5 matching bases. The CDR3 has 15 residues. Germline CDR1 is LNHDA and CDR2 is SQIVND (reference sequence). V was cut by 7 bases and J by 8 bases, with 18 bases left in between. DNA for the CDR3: TGTGCCAGTACAAGCCAGGGAGGGTGGGATTCACCCCTCCACTTT. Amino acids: CASTSQGGWDSPLHF.

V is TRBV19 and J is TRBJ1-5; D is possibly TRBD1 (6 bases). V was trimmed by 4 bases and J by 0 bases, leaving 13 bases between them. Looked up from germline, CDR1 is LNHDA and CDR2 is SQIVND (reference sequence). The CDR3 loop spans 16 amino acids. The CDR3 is CASSTGVPDSNQPQHF. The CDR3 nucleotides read TGTGCCAGTAGTACAGGGGTCCCCGATAGCAATCAGCCCCAGCATTTT.

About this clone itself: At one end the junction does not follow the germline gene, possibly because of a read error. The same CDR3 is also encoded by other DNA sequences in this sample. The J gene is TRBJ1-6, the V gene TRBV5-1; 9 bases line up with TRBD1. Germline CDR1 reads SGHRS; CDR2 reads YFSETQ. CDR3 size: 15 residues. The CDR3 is CASSLEGQGNSPLHF. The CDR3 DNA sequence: TGCGCCAGCAGCTTGGAGGGACAGGGTAATTCGCCCCTCCACTTT.

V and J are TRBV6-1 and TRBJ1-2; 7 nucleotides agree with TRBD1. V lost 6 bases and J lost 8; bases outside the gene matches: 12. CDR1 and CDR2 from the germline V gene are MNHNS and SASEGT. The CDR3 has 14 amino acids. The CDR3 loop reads CASSQYTGDEGYTF. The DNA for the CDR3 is TGTGCCAGCAGCCAATACACAGGGGATGAGGGCTACACCTTC.

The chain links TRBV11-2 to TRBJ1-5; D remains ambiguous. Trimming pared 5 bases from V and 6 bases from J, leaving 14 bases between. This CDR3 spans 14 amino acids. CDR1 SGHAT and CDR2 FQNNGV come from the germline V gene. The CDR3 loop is CASSHSVAGQPQHF. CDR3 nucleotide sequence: TGTGCCAGCAGCCACTCCGTGGCAGGTCAGCCCCAGCATTTT.

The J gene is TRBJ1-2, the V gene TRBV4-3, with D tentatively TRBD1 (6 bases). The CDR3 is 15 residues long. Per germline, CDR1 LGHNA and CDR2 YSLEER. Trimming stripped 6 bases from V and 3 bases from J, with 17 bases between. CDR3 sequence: CASSRVQGGDYGYTF. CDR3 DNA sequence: TGCGCCAGCAGTAGGGTACAAGGGGGGGACTATGGCTACACCTTC.

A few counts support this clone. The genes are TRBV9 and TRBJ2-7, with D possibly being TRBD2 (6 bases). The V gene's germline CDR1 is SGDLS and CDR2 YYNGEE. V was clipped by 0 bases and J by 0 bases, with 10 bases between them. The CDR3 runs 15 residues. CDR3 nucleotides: TGTGCCAGCAGCGTAGCTACGGGGGTCTCCTACGAGCAGTACTTC. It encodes CASSVATGVSYEQYF.

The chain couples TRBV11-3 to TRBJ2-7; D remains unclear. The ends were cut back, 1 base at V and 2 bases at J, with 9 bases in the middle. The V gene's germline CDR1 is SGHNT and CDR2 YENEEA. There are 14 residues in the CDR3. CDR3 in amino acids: CASSLGHQTYEQYF. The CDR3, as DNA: TGTGCCAGCAGCTTAGGCCACCAGACCTACGAGCAGTACTTC. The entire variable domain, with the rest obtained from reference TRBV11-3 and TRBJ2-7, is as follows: EAGVVQSPRYKIIEKKQPVAFWCNPISGHNTLYWYLQNLGQGPELLIRYENEEAVDDSQLPKDRFSAERLKGVDSTLKIQPAELGDSAVYLCASSLGHQTYEQYFGPGTRLTVT.

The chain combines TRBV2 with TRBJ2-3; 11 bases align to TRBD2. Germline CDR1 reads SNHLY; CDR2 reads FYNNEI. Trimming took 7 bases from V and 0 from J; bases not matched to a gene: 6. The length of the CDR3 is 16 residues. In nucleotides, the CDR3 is TGTGCCAGCACTCCGGGACTAGCGGCTAGCACAGATACGCAGTATTTT. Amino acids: CASTPGLAASTDTQYF.

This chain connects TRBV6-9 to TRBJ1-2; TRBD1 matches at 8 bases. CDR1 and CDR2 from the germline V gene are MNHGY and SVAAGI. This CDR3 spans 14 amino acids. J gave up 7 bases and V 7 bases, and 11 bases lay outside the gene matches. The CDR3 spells CASILQGVSSGYTF. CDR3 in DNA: TGTGCCAGCATCCTACAGGGGGTATCATCTGGCTACACCTTC.

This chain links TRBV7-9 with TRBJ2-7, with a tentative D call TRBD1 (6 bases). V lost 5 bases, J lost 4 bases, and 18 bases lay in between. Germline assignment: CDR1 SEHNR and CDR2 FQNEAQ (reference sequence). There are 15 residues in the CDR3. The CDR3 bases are TGTGCCAGCAGCCAACCCACGCAGGGGATTTACGAGCAGTACTTC. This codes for CASSQPTQGIYEQYF.

The CDR3, as DNA: TGTGCCTGGAGTGTCCAGGGGCATACGCAGTATTTT. This encodes CAWSVQGHTQYF. The chain combines TRBV30 with TRBJ2-3, with a weak D call TRBD1 (6 bases). CDR3 length equals 12 residues. The V and J ends lost 0 bases and 7 bases respectively, with 8 bases between them. Per germline, CDR1 GTSNPN and CDR2 SVGIG (reference sequence). Looking up the rest from reference TRBV30 and TRBJ2-3 gives the full variable domain: SQTIHQWPATLVQPVGSPLSLECTVEGTSNPNLYWYRQAAGRGLQLLFYSVGIGQISSEVPQNLSASRPQDRQFILSSKKLLLSDSGFYLCAWSVQGHTQYFGPGTRLTVL.

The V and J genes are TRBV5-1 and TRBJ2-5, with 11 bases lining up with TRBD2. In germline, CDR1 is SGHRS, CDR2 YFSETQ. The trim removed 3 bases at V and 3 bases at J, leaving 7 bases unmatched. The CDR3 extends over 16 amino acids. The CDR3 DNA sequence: TGCGCCAGCAGCTCAATCATACTAGCGGGAGAAGAGACCCAGTACTTC. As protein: CASSSIILAGEETQYF.

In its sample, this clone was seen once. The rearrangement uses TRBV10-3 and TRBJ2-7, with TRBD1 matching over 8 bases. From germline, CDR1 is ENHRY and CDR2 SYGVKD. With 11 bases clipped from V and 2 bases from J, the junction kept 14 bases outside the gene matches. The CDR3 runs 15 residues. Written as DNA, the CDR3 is TGTGCCCCCCGCCAGCAAACAGGGGGTCCCTACGAGCAGTACTTC. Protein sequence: CAPRQQTGGPYEQYF.

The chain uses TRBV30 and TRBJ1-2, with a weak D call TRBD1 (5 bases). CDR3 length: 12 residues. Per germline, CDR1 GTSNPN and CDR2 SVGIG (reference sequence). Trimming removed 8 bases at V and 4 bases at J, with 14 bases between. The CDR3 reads CARDSRTYGYTF. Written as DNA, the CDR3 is TGTGCCCGAGACAGTCGGACCTATGGCTACACCTTC.

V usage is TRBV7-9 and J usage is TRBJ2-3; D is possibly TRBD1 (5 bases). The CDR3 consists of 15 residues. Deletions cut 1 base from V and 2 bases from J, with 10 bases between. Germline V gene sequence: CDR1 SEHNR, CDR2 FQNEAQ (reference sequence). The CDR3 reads CASSLVGRATDTQYF. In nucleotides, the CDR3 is TGTGCCAGCAGCTTAGTCGGCAGGGCCACAGATACGCAGTATTTT.

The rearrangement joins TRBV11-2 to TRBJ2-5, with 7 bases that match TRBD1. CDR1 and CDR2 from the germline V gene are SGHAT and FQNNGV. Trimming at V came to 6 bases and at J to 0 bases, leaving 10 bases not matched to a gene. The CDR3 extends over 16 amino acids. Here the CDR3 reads CASRWTGTVNQETQYF. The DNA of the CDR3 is TGTGCCAGCAGGTGGACCGGGACAGTAAACCAAGAGACCCAGTACTTC.

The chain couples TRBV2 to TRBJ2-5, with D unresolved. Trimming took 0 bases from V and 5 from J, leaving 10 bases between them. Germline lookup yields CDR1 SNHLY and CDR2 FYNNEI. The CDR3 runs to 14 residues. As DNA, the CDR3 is TGTGCCAGCAGTGAAGCGACTCAGAGGGAGACCCAGTACTTC. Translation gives CASSEATQRETQYF.

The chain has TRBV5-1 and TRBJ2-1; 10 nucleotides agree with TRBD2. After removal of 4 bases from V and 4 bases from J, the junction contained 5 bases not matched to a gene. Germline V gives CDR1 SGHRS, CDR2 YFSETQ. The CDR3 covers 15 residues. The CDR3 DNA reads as TGCGCCAGCAGCCGGCCTAGCGGGGGATACAATGAGCAGTTCTTC. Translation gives CASSRPSGGYNEQFF.

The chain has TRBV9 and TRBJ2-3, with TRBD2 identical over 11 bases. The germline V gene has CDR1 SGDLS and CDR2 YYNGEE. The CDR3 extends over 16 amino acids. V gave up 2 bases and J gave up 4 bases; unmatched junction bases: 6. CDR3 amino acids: CASSVGTSGGADTQYF. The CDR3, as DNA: TGTGCCAGCAGCGTCGGTACTAGCGGGGGAGCAGATACGCAGTATTTT.